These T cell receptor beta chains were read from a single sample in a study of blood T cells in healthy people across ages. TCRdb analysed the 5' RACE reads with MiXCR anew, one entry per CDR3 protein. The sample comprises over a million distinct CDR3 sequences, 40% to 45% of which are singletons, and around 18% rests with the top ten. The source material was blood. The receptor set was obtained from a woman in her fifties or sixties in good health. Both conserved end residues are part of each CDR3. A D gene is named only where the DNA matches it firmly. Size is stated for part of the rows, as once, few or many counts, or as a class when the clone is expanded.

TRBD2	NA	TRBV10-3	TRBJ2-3	CAIRTGTSGSTGSTDTQYF	TGTGCCATCAGGACCGGGACTAGCGGGAGTACCGGAAGCACAGATACGCAGTATTTT
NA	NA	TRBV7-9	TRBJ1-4	CASSLVPATNEKLFF	TGTGCCAGCAGCTTAGTCCCCGCAACTAATGAAAAACTGTTTTTT
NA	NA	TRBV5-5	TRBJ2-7	CASSSPVLRDSSSYEQYF	TGTGCCAGCAGCTCCCCCGTATTGCGCGACTCCAGCTCCTACGAGCAGTACTTC
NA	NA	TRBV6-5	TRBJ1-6	CASRNQGLGSPLHF	TGTGCCAGCAGAAACCAGGGTTTGGGTTCACCCCTCCACTTT
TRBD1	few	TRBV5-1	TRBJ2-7	CASSLYSGGYEQYF	TGCGCCAGCAGCTTGTATTCAGGGGGCTACGAGCAGTACTTC
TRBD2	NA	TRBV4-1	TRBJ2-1	CASSQDPSGSGNEQFF	TGCGCCAGCAGCCAAGACCCTAGCGGGAGTGGGAATGAGCAGTTCTTC
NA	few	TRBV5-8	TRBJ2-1	CASSLAGINNEQFF	TGTGCCAGCAGCTTGGCAGGGATCAACAATGAGCAGTTCTTC
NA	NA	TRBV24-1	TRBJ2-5	CATSRTGFPEQYF	TGTGCCACCAGTAGAACAGGGTTTCCTGAGCAGTACTTC
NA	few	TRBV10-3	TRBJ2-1	CAIKGSESNNEQFF	TGTGCCATCAAAGGTAGCGAGAGTAACAATGAGCAGTTCTTC
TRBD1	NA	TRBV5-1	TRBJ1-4	CASSSGQENEKLFF	TGCGCCAGCAGCTCGGGACAGGAAAATGAAAAACTGTTTTTT
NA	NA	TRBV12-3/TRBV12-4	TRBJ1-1	CASWGVSGGRHQNTEAFF	TGTGCCAGCTGGGGGGTGTCTGGGGGCCGGCACCAGAACACTGAAGCTTTCTTT
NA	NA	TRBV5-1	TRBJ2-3	CASSLRAGANPKTDTQYF	TGCGCCAGCAGCTTGCGGGCAGGGGCGAATCCCAAAACAGATACGCAGTATTTT
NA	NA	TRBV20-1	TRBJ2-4	CSARSAGWTKNIQYF	TGCAGTGCTAGATCGGCGGGTTGGACCAAAAACATTCAGTACTTC
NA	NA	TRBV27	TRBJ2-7	CASSLGAGSTYEQYF	TGTGCCAGCAGTCTGGGGGCGGGTAGTACCTACGAGCAGTACTTC
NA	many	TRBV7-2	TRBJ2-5	CASSFQGQTQYF	TGTGCCAGCAGCTTCCAAGGCCAGACCCAGTACTTC
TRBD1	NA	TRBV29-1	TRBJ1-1	CSVAGTGDGSTEAFF	TGCAGCGTTGCCGGAACAGGGGATGGTAGCACTGAAGCTTTCTTT